The rows below give T cell receptor beta chains drawn from one sample of a study of blood T cell repertoires in COVID-19. The assay was immunoSEQ multiplex PCR, and TCRdb's table has in-frame clones only and misses some. In the table there are 150,000 to 200,000 clones, roughly 93% of which are singletons. The sequenced material came from peripheral blood. These receptors were obtained from a woman in her forties or fifties with acute or convalescent COVID-19. The CDR3 runs from the conserved cysteine through the conserved F or W. A D gene is named only where the DNA matches it firmly.

v_call,j_call,d_call,cdr3_aa
TRBV6-5,TRBJ1-6,.,CASQPRVDSPLHF
TRBV3-1/TRBV3-2,TRBJ1-1,.,CASSQVGGDTEAFF
TRBV27,TRBJ1-6,TRBD1,CASSILPGQGANSPLHF
TRBV5-1,TRBJ2-2,.,CASSSRDTLPGELFF
TRBV2,TRBJ2-7,TRBD2,CASSEGLVGLAMMSHEQYF
TRBV7-2,TRBJ2-5,TRBD1,CASSTGTGRQETQYF
TRBV30,TRBJ1-1,.,CAWSVPPYGNTEAFF
TRBV2,TRBJ2-7,TRBD2,CASSEGGLAGRKQYF
TRBV7-9,TRBJ2-7,.,CASSLAGGRTYEQYF
TRBV4-2,TRBJ1-1,TRBD1,CASSNPDRGGVEAFF
TRBV13,TRBJ1-6,TRBD1,CANRRQGSNSPLHF
TRBV29-1,TRBJ2-1,.,CSGEVGSDSYNEQFF
TRBV3-1/TRBV3-2,TRBJ2-6,.,CASSNRVDSGANVLTF
TRBV6-6,TRBJ2-3,.,CASRPTGMGTDTQYF
TRBV4-1,TRBJ2-5,.,CASSQTLRQETQYF
TRBV7-9,TRBJ1-6,TRBD1,CASSLFQRIQGNSPLHF
TRBV6-6,TRBJ2-2,.,CASSYEESEGGELFF
TRBV29-1,TRBJ1-1,.,CSASGMGQLEAFF
TRBV27,TRBJ1-5,.,CASSSSDIFTSNQPQHF
TRBV6-5,TRBJ2-2,.,CASSYRGFSNTGELFF
TRBV4-2,TRBJ1-6,TRBD1,CASSPGQFDSPLHF
TRBV3-1/TRBV3-2,TRBJ2-1,TRBD2,CASSPSLAGVYEQFF
TRBV5-8,TRBJ1-3,.,CASSRFQFPGNTIYF
TRBV5-1,TRBJ2-5,.,CASSFLASEETQYF
TRBV18,TRBJ1-1,.,CASSHDTNTEAFF
TRBV6-5,TRBJ2-2,TRBD1,CASRGQGRGTGELFF
TRBV6-5,TRBJ2-7,TRBD1,CASSRQGRYEQYF
TRBV7-9,TRBJ2-5,.,CASSLLGPQYF
TRBV4-1,TRBJ2-1,.,CASSFRGGSSYNEQFF
TRBV5-1,TRBJ2-6,TRBD2,CASSSRLAGTSGANVLTF
TRBV4-1,TRBJ1-2,.,CASSQFSAAGPYGYTF
TRBV2,TRBJ2-7,TRBD2,CASRAGTSGRISYEQYF
TRBV3-1/TRBV3-2,TRBJ1-5,.,CASSADSNQPQHF
TRBV25-1,TRBJ1-3,.,CASSEWGGTGNTIYF
TRBV18,TRBJ1-2,TRBD1,CASSLRQGGYRDYGYTF
TRBV7-8,TRBJ1-2,TRBD1,CASSLVSDRGYGYTF
TRBV13,TRBJ1-1,.,CASSHLRTAGRSNTEAFF
TRBV9,TRBJ1-3,.,CASSVSGRPGNTIYF
TRBV28,TRBJ1-1,.,CASTTPAGAYTEAFF
TRBV28,TRBJ2-7,.,CASSLGAQLGEQYF
TRBV4-1,TRBJ1-4,.,CASSPGDLDEKLFF
TRBV7-2,TRBJ1-5,.,CASSIRGGINQPQHF
TRBV27,TRBJ2-7,TRBD1,CASRSGGPGEQYF
TRBV10-2,TRBJ1-2,TRBD1,CASSESPERGHYGYTF
TRBV7-6,TRBJ1-1,TRBD1,CASSLAEVPGQRNTEAFF
TRBV6-5,TRBJ2-5,TRBD2,CASRLGLAGVETQYF
TRBV24-1,TRBJ1-2,.,CATSDLEDSASGYTF
TRBV3-1/TRBV3-2,TRBJ1-1,TRBD1,CATRPSGQVNRGTEAFF
TRBV6-5,TRBJ2-2,TRBD1,CASSQDRAGELFF
TRBV6-5,TRBJ1-3,.,CASSLADSTGNTIYF
TRBV10-2,TRBJ1-1,TRBD1,CASSKQGLNTEAFF
TRBV9,TRBJ2-7,.,CASSVEGGSSYEQYF
TRBV25-1,TRBJ1-2,TRBD1,CASSEYGTGDLAGLRYTF